The 5 T cell receptor beta chains below all came from one sample that was sequenced in a study of tumor-infiltrating lymphocytes in localized non-small cell lung cancer. Here immunoSEQ multiplex PCR was the method, and the copy in TCRdb shows in-frame clones only, minus some. This sample has 15,000 to 20,000 clones, with approximately 49% found just once. What was sequenced was lung tumor tissue. The receptors come from a human donor with non-small cell lung cancer.

This clone rates as medium-sized. The chain links TRBV7-9 to TRBJ1-6; D perhaps matches TRBD1 (5 bases). Trimming took 6 bases from V and 8 from J, leaving 11 bases between them. The CDR3 spans 13 residues. CDR1 is SEHNR and CDR2 is FQNEAQ in the germline V gene (reference sequence). This chain's CDR3 is CASRTSGDSPLHF. CDR3 nucleotides: TGTGCCAGCAGAACATCGGGGGATTCACCCCTCCACTTT.

The chain combines TRBV7-8 with TRBJ2-5; the D is unclear. V lost 6 bases to trimming and J lost 5 bases, with 10 bases between them. Germline V gives CDR1 SGHVS, CDR2 FQNEAQ. The CDR3 runs to 12 residues. The CDR3: CASSFSGETQYF. CDR3 DNA: TGTGCCAGCAGTTTCTCCGGGGAGACCCAGTACTTC.

The rearrangement uses TRBV28 and TRBJ2-7; tentatively, D is TRBD1 (6 bases). Trimming pared 6 bases from V and 9 bases from J, leaving 15 bases between. Germline CDR1 and CDR2: MDHEN and SYDVKM. The CDR3 runs to 12 residues. The CDR3 protein is CASSLARGRQYF. Written as DNA, the CDR3 is TGTGCCAGCAGCCTGGCCAGGGGCAGGCAGTACTTC. Supplemented by reference TRBV28 and TRBJ2-7, the full variable domain reads DVKVTQSSRYLVKRTGEKVFLECVQDMDHENMFWYRQDPGLGLRLIYFSYDVKMKEKGDIPEGYSVSREKKERFSLILESASTNQTSMYLCASSLARGRQYFGPGTRLTVT.

This sequence joins TRBV6-6 and TRBJ2-5; the D is unclear. Trimming removed 7 bases from V and 4 bases from J, with 7 bases in between. The CDR3 is 11 amino acids. The germline V gene has CDR1 MNHNY and CDR2 SVGAGI (reference sequence). CDR3 nucleotides: TGTGCCAGCACGGGTCTAGAGACCCAGTACTTC. Residues: CASTGLETQYF.

V gene TRBV5-1 combines with J gene TRBJ2-7; 9 bases align to TRBD1. J was trimmed by 5 bases and V by 6 bases; bases with no gene match: 9. Per the germline V gene, CDR1 is SGHRS and CDR2 is YFSETQ. The CDR3 sequence is 14 residues long. CDR3: CASNLGQGYNEQYF. Written as DNA, the CDR3 is TGCGCCAGCAACCTCGGACAGGGGTACAACGAGCAGTACTTC. Together with reference TRBV5-1 and TRBJ2-7, the CDR3 gives the full variable domain: KAGVTQTPRYLIKTRGQQVTLSCSPISGHRSVSWYQQTPGQGLQFLFEYFSETQRNKGNFPGRFSGRQFSNSRSEMNVSTLELGDSALYLCASNLGQGYNEQYFGPGTRLTVT.